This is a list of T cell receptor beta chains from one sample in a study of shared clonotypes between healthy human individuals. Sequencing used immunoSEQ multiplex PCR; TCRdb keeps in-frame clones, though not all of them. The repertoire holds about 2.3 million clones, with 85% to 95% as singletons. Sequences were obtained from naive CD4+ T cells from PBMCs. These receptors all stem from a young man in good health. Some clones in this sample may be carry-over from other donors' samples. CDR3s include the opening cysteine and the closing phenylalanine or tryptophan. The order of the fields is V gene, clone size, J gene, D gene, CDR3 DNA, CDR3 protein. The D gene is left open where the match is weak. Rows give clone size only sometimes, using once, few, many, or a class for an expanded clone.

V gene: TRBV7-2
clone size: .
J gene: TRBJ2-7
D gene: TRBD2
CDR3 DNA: TGTGCCAGCAGCTTAGGGTCAGCGGGAGGAGGGTACGAGCAGTACTTC
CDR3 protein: CASSLGSAGGGYEQYF

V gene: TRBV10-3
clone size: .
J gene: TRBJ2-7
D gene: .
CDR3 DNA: TGTGCCATCGCCATTTTCGGGAGTAGGTACGAGCAGTACTTC
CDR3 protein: CAIAIFGSRYEQYF

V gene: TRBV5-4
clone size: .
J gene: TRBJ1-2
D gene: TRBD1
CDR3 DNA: TGTGCCAGCAGCGCCAGGGGGAGTTCTAACTATGGCTACACCTTC
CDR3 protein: CASSARGSSNYGYTF

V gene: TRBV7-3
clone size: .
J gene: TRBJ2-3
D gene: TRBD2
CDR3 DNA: TGTGCCAGCAGCGCCGGGACTAGCGGGAGTGTGGATACGCAGTATTTT
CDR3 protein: CASSAGTSGSVDTQYF

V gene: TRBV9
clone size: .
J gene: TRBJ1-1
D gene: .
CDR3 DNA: TGTGCCAGCAGCGTAGTACAGAGGAACACTGAAGCTTTCTTT
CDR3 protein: CASSVVQRNTEAFF

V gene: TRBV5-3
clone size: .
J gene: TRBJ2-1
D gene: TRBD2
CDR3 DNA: TGTGCCAGAAGTCAGGGACTAGCGGGAGGGAGGCCCAATGAGCAGTTCTTC
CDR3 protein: CARSQGLAGGRPNEQFF

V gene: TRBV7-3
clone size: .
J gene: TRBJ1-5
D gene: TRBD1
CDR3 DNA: TGTGCCAGCAGCTTAACAGGGGGCTTGAATCAGCCCCAGCATTTT
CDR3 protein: CASSLTGGLNQPQHF

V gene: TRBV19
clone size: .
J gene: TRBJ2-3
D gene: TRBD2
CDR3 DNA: TGTGCCAGTAGTATTCTAGCGGGGGGCCTCACAGATACGCAGTATTTT
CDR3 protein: CASSILAGGLTDTQYF

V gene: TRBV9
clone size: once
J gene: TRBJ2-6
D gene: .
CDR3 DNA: TGTGCCAGCAGCGTGAGACAGAGTGCCTCTGGGGCCAACGTCCTGACTTTC
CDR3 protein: CASSVRQSASGANVLTF

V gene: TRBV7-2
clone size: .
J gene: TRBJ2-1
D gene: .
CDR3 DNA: TGTGCCAGCAGCTCAGCCTTCAGCTCCTACAATGAGCAGTTCTTC
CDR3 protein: CASSSAFSSYNEQFF

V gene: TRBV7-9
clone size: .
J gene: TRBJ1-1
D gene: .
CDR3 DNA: TGTGCCAGCAGCCGACCCCGACCGGAGGACGTCGCCATGGGAGCTTTCTTT
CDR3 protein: CASSRPRPEDVAMGAFF

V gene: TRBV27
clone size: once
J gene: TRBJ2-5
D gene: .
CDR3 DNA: TGTGCCAGCAGTCCCAGGGACGGACAGCCTACAGAGACCCAGTACTTC
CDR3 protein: CASSPRDGQPTETQYF

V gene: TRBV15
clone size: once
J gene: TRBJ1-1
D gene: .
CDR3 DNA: TGTGCCACCAGCAGAGAGGGCTGGGACACTGAAGCTTTCTTT
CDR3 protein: CATSREGWDTEAFF

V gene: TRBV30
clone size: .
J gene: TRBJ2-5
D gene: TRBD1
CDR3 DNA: TGTGCCTGGAGTCCCCCTTGGGACAGCTCCGGAGAGAACCAGTACTTC
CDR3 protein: CAWSPPWDSSGENQYF

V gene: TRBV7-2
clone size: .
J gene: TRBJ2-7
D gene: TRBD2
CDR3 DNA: TGTGCCAGCAGCTTCCCGGGACTAGCGGGAGCCCTACGATCCTACGAGCAGTACTTC
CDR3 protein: CASSFPGLAGALRSYEQYF

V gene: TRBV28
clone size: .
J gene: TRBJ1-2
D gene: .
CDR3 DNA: TGTGCCAGCAGTTTCAGCTACAAGGGAAGCGACTATGGCTACACCTTC
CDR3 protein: CASSFSYKGSDYGYTF

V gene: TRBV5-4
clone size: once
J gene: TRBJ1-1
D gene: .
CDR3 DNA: TGTGCCAGCAGCTTGGGGCCCGGGAACACTGAAGCTTTCTTT
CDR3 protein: CASSLGPGNTEAFF

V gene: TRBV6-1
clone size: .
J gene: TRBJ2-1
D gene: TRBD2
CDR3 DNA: TGTGCCAGCAGGGGACTAGTTAATGAGCAGTTCTTC
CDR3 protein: CASRGLVNEQFF

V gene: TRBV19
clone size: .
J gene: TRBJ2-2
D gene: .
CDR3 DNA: TGTGCCAGTAGTATTGCGGTAACCGGGGAGCTGTTTTTT
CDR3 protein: CASSIAVTGELFF

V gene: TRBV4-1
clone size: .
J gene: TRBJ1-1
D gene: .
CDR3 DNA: TGCGCCAGCAGCAGGGGCGGCGACACTGAAGCTTTCTTT
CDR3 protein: CASSRGGDTEAFF

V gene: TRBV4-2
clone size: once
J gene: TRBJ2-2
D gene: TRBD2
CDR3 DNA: TGTGCCAGCAGCCGGGCGGGGGGGAACACCGGGGAGCTGTTTTTT
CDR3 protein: CASSRAGGNTGELFF

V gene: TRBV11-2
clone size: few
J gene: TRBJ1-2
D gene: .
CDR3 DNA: TGTGCCAGCAGCACCCGTGCGCACGGCTACACCTTC
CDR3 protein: CASSTRAHGYTF

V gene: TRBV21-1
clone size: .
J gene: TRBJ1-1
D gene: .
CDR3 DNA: TGTGCCAGCAGCAAGGGACAGTGGGGCTCACCCCACCATGAAGCTTTCTTT
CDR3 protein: CASSKGQWGSPHHEAFF

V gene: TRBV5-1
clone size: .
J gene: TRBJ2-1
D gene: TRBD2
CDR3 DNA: TGCGCCAGCAGCCTCCTCCCTAGCGGGACCGACAATGAGCAGTTCTTC
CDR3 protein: CASSLLPSGTDNEQFF

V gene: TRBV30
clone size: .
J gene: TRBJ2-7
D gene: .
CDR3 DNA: TGTGCCTGGGGGGCCTACGAGCAGTACTTC
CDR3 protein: CAWGAYEQYF

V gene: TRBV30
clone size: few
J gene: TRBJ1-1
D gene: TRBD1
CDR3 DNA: TGTGCCTGGATGCCTTGGGCAGGGGGTTTAAGCACTGAAGCTTTCTTT
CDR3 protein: CAWMPWAGGLSTEAFF

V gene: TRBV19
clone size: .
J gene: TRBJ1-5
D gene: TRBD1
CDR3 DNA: TGTGCCAGTAGTATCGGGACAGGGAAGGGACAGCCCCAGCATTTT
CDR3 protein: CASSIGTGKGQPQHF